The next 13 T cell receptor beta chains were all read from a single sample in a study of cytomegalovirus exposure and HLA in healthy donors. Clones were read by immunoSEQ multiplex PCR, and TCRdb kept only the in-frame ones, dropping some. Counted here are 120,000 to 150,000 clones, just over 85% occurring once; the ten biggest clones make up 7% to 9%. The sequenced material came from PBMCs. The source of these receptors is a woman in her late teens or twenties in good health and CMV-seropositive.

The rearrangement links TRBV29-1 to TRBJ1-2; possibly TRBD1 for D (5 bases). In germline, CDR1 is SQVTM, CDR2 ANQGSEA. The CDR3 has 12 residues. Trimming took off 4 bases at V and 3 bases at J, with 9 bases between the two ends. The CDR3 here is CSVAGHDYGYTF. Here the CDR3 DNA reads TGCAGCGTTGCCGGACATGACTATGGCTACACCTTC.

The rearrangement links TRBV9 to TRBJ1-6, with 7 positions matching TRBD1. The V and J ends lost 3 bases and 0 bases, in that order; junction bases with no gene match: 3. Germline V gives CDR1 SGDLS, CDR2 YYNGEE. This CDR3 spans 16 amino acids. The CDR3 loop reads CASSAQGSSYNSPLHF. The CDR3 nucleotides read TGTGCCAGCAGCGCACAGGGGAGCTCCTATAATTCACCCCTCCACTTT.

The J gene is TRBJ2-6, the V gene TRBV29-1, with a weak D call TRBD1 (6 bases). This CDR3 comprises 17 residues. The germline V and J ends were trimmed by 4 bases and 0 bases, with 16 bases remaining between them. Germline assignment: CDR1 SQVTM and CDR2 ANQGSEA. The CDR3 loop is CSVVGTPTDSGANVLTF. The CDR3 region has the DNA TGCAGCGTTGTAGGGACACCAACCGACTCTGGGGCCAACGTCCTGACTTTC.

Here the CDR3 DNA reads TGTGCCAGCAGCCCCGGGGGGGCAGCTAATGAAAAACTGTTTTTT. Its translation: CASSPGGAANEKLFF. V is TRBV7-2 and J is TRBJ1-4, with TRBD1 as a possible D gene (6 bases). In germline, CDR1 is SGHTA, CDR2 FQGNSA. The V end was cut by 5 bases, the J end by 3 bases, with 13 bases between. The CDR3 extends over 15 amino acids. Full variable domain (remainder filled in from reference TRBV7-2 and TRBJ1-4): GAGVSQSPSNKVTEKGKDVELRCDPISGHTALYWYRQSLGQGLEFLIYFQGNSAPDKSGLPSDRFSAERTGGSVSTLTIQRTQQEDSAVYLCASSPGGAANEKLFFGSGTQLSVL.

The CDR3 DNA sequence: TGTGCCAGCAGCCCCAGGACAGGGGCCTCCACAGATACGCAGTATTTT. Its protein is CASSPRTGASTDTQYF. The chain has TRBV7-2 and TRBJ2-3, with 9 bases that match TRBD1. Germline CDR1 is SGHTA and CDR2 is FQGNSA. J gave up 2 bases and V 5 bases, and 8 bases lay outside the gene matches. The CDR3 covers 16 residues. The whole variable domain, filled in from reference TRBV7-2 and TRBJ2-3, reads GAGVSQSPSNKVTEKGKDVELRCDPISGHTALYWYRQSLGQGLEFLIYFQGNSAPDKSGLPSDRFSAERTGGSVSTLTIQRTQQEDSAVYLCASSPRTGASTDTQYFGPGTRLTVL.

The chain joins TRBV5-1 to TRBJ2-5; a possible D gene is TRBD1 (6 bases). This CDR3 is built from 14 residues. The germline V gene has CDR1 SGHRS and CDR2 YFSETQ. V was cut by 1 base and J by 7 bases, with 14 bases left in between. The CDR3 DNA reads TGCGCCAGCAGCTTGTATACAGGGTCCAGGACCCAGTACTTC. Its translation: CASSLYTGSRTQYF.

This clone was observed a single time. This chain uses TRBV28 with TRBJ1-2; D remains unclear. Trimming stripped 6 bases from V and 5 bases from J, with 4 bases between. Per the germline V gene, CDR1 is MDHEN and CDR2 is SYDVKM. The CDR3 extends over 10 amino acids. The CDR3 loop reads CASRRYGYTF. In nucleotides, the CDR3 is TGTGCCAGCAGGAGATATGGCTACACCTTC.

The V and J genes are TRBV18 and TRBJ1-2, with a tentative D call TRBD1 (6 bases). The CDR3 consists of 14 residues. Germline V lookup: CDR1 KGHSH, CDR2 LQKENI. V was pared by 2 bases and J by 7 bases, with 14 bases between. The CDR3 DNA reads TGTGCCAGCTCACCAGAGGGGCAGGGGAGTGGCTACACCTTC. Translating it yields CASSPEGQGSGYTF.

This clone was seen just once. The chain employs TRBV5-6 and TRBJ2-1; 8 bases fit TRBD2. CDR1 and CDR2 (germline): SGHDT, YYEEEE. The V segment lost 6 bases and the J segment 4 bases; nucleotides outside the gene matches: 9. CDR3 length: 15 amino acids. As DNA, the CDR3 is TGTGCCAGCATTCTCAGGGGACTAGAGTACAATGAGCAGTTCTTC. Translation gives CASILRGLEYNEQFF.

The chain employs TRBV7-9 and TRBJ2-1; 8 nucleotides align to TRBD1. This CDR3 region has 13 residues. The trim removed 6 bases at V and 15 bases at J, leaving 13 bases unmatched. The germline V gene has CDR1 SEHNR and CDR2 FQNEAQ (reference sequence). Here the CDR3 DNA reads TGTGCCAGCAGTTACCGGGACAGGTCTTTCGGGTTCTTC. Translated, it gives CASSYRDRSFGFF.

This chain links TRBV19 with TRBJ2-3; D remains ambiguous. CDR3 length equals 15 residues. Germline V gene sequence: CDR1 LNHDA, CDR2 SQIVND (reference sequence). Between the trimmed V and J ends, which lost 3 bases and 0 bases, there was a span of 10 bases. For the CDR3, the DNA is TGTGCCAGTAGTATGCAAGCATCTAGCACAGATACGCAGTATTTT. Translating gives CASSMQASSTDTQYF.

In regard to this clone: Other DNA sequences from this sample encode an identical CDR3 as well. This sequence joins TRBV19 and TRBJ1-2; unclear D gene. Trimming removed 1 base at V and 3 bases at J, with 6 bases between. CDR1 LNHDA and CDR2 SQIVND come from the germline V gene (reference sequence). This CDR3 contains 13 residues. The CDR3 here is CASSIAGDYGYTF. CDR3 nucleotides: TGTGCCAGTAGTATAGCGGGAGACTATGGCTACACCTTC.

This clone has more than one count but fewer than ten. The genes are TRBV6-4 and TRBJ2-3; TRBD2 agrees at 9 bases. Germline V gene lookup returns CDR1 MRHNA and CDR2 SNTAGT. After removal of 0 bases from V and 5 bases from J, the junction contained 3 bases not matched to a gene. This CDR3 is 15 amino acids long. The DNA for the CDR3 is TGTGCCAGCAGTGACTCGGCGGGAGGGGTAGATACGCAGTATTTT. It yields the protein CASSDSAGGVDTQYF.